The rows below give T cell receptor beta chains drawn from one sample of a study of cytomegalovirus exposure and HLA in healthy donors. The data were produced by immunoSEQ multiplex PCR, yet TCRdb's version contains in-frame clones alone and is incomplete. The sample shows about 210,000 clones, 60% to 80% of them seen only once. Sequencing was done on a sample of PBMCs. Source of these receptors: a male donor in good health and CMV-seronegative. The CDR3 runs from the conserved cysteine through the conserved F or W. Fields, in order: V gene, J gene, CDR3 protein.

TRBV15	TRBJ1-2	CATSTGGANYGYTF
TRBV28	TRBJ1-1	CASSLSPAGAFF
TRBV9	TRBJ2-7	CASSVGLASYEQYF
TRBV7-9	TRBJ2-2	CASSPPVGTDTGELFF
TRBV18	TRBJ1-4	CASSPTGGRTNEKLFF
TRBV6-1	TRBJ1-3	CASGRGSGNTIYF
TRBV6-1	TRBJ2-3	CASSELALRDTQYF
TRBV5-1	TRBJ2-5	CASSAKETQYF
TRBV6-1	TRBJ2-7	CASRADSHYEQYF
TRBV5-4	TRBJ2-5	CASSPGGAASQETQYF
TRBV5-1	TRBJ1-1	CASSSDRSHTEAFF
TRBV6-5	TRBJ1-1	CASSYSEPARVAEAFF
TRBV5-1	TRBJ2-4	CASSFDRNIQYF
TRBV28	TRBJ1-2	CASRTDRVGGYTF
TRBV9	TRBJ1-5	CASSDGTGGKGNQPQHF
TRBV6-1	TRBJ2-1	CASSEHRDSGYNEQFF
TRBV9	TRBJ2-1	CASSEGLAASNEQFF
TRBV7-9	TRBJ2-3	CASSPDVAGAWDTQYF
TRBV6-5	TRBJ2-1	CASSYPTGGAINEQFF
TRBV6-1	TRBJ1-2	CASRQGAQGYTF
TRBV19	TRBJ2-7	CASSNPRRSTYEQYF
TRBV4-2	TRBJ1-4	CASSPREAGLEKLFF
TRBV28	TRBJ2-7	CASSLFGQGQDEQYF
TRBV6-6	TRBJ2-7	CASSKLAGVAYEQYF
TRBV5-1	TRBJ2-2	CASSLVSGGELFF
TRBV20-1	TRBJ1-5	CRRRLNQPQHF
TRBV2	TRBJ1-2	CASSEGAAYGYTF
TRBV5-4	TRBJ1-1	CASSLGSGGGTEAFF
TRBV28	TRBJ1-3	CASRRQAGNTIYF
TRBV30	TRBJ2-7	CAWDRGYEQYF
TRBV30	TRBJ2-3	CALAGGLGDTQYF
TRBV4-1	TRBJ1-6	CASSHGQSLDSPLHF
TRBV28	TRBJ2-3	CASSWGVGMGTQYF
TRBV5-1	TRBJ2-5	CASSPRTSGKGETQYF
TRBV5-8	TRBJ2-2	CASRPPRQGAVGELFF
TRBV27	TRBJ1-5	CASSLGQGEGNQPQHF
TRBV7-8	TRBJ1-5	CASSPEQGFSSNQPQHF
TRBV4-3	TRBJ1-2	CASSHDPEDRGRRGYTF
TRBV18	TRBJ2-7	CASSPNHGTIDEQYF
TRBV6-6	TRBJ2-7	CASSERGPTYEQYF
TRBV28	TRBJ1-3	CASSLGQGVSGNTIYF
TRBV5-6	TRBJ2-3	CASSFPGMRGTDTQYF